This TCR beta chain was sequenced during a study of regulatory T cells in long-lasting Graves disease. Trimming removed 0 bases from V and 6 bases from J, with 11 bases in between. CDR3 size: 14 residues. The germline CDR1 and CDR2 sequences are SGHRS and YFSETQ. Sequencing libraries for TCR beta were prepared with iRepertoire HTBI primers and Arm-PCR of CDR3 regions. TCRdb reprocessed the multiplex PCR reads via MiXCR and lists one record per CDR3 protein. The sample lists more than 400,000 distinct CDR3 sequences, about 17% occurring once. This clonotype appeared a few times. Specified time point: newly diagnosed GD, antithyroid drugs for less than 3 months. Construction of the TCR library relied on RNA isolated from PBMCs. The same sample was also studied in work on T cells in Graves' hyperthyroidism and ophthalmopathy.

The chain is built from TRBV5-1 and TRBJ2-3, with a weak D call TRBD2 (6 bases). This TCR was recovered from a man between 35 and 55 years old with Graves disease. The specimen was peripheral blood mononuclear cells (PBMCs), collected at new diagnosis, from a patient treated with antithyroid drugs. Written as DNA, the CDR3 is TGCGCCAGCAGCTTGGGCAACGGAGGGGATACGCAGTATTTT. Its translation: CASSLGNGGDTQYF.